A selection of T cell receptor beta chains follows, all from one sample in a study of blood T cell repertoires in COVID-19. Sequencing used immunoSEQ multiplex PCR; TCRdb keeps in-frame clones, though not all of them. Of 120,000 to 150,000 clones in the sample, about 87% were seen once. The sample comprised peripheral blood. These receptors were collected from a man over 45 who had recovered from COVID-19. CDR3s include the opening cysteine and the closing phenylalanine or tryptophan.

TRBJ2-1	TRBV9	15	CASSVDGTRNNEQFF
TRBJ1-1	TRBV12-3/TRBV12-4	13	CASSLGGRTEAFF
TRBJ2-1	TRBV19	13	CASSPGLVVEQFF
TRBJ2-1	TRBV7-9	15	CASTLDFNGYNEQFF
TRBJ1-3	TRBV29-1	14	CSVGGTGRGNTIYF
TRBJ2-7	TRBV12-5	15	CASGGPGLAFYEQYF
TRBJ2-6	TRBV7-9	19	CASSSQQRFESSGANVLTF
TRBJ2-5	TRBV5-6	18	CASSLALPGGPNQETQYF
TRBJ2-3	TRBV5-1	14	CASSLGRNTDTQYF
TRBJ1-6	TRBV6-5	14	CASRRGRGDSPLHF
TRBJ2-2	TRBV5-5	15	CASSLVLEAAGELFF
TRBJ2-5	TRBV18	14	CASSPNPGEKTQYF
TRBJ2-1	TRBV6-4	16	CASSRLQGASYNEQFF
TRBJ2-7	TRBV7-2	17	CASSLYLLAGDSYEQYF
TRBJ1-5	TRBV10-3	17	CAISDSQESTVNQPQHF
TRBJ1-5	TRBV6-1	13	CASSEEGESPQHF
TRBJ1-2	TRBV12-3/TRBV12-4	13	CASSSTGYYGYTF
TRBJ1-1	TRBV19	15	CASSPTGQGYTEAFF
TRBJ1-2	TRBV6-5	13	CASSPPGAAGYTF
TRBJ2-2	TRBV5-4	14	CASSSEVSTGELFF
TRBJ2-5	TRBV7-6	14	CASSEDRGIQTQYF
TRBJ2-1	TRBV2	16	CASSAEGLARYNEQFF
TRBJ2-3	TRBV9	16	CASSLGHRISTDTQYF
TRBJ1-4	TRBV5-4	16	CASSLIRAGVGEKLFF
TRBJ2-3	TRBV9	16	CASSVGNGRSGGTQYF
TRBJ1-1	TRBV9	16	CASSATGDRGITEAFF
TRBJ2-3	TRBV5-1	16	CASSLRLAGGTDTQYF
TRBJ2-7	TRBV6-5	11	CASSRRGEQYF
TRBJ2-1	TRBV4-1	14	CASSQDSGGLEQFF
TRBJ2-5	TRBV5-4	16	CASSLEARGGYETQYF
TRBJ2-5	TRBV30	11	CAWSPRETQYF
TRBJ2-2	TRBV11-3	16	CASSLRGGGNTGELFF
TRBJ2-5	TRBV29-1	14	CSVAAYPFQETQYF
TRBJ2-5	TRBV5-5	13	CASSRTSQETQYF
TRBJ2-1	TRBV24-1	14	CATSDPGTGNEQFF
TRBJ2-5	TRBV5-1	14	CASSSPGQGGTQYF
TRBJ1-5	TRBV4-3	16	CASSPDRVGINQPQHF
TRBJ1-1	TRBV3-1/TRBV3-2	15	CASSQGTGGGTEAFF
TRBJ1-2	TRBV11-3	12	CASSPPDSGYTF
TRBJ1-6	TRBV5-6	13	CASSLGTGSPLHF
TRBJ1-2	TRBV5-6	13	CASSFGRQNGYTF
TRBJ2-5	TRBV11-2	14	CASRSSGGAETQYF
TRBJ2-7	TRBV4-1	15	CASSQESKGAHEQYF
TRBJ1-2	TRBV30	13	CAWSVQSFYGYTF
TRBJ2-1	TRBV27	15	CASSKGRGGPNEQFF
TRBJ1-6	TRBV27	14	CASSFEGANSPLHF